The entry below describes one T cell receptor (beta chain). Its target is unknown. One end of the junction does not line up with germline, which may come from a read error. Clones were read by immunoSEQ multiplex PCR, and TCRdb kept only the in-frame ones, dropping some. The top ten clones hold 0.14% of a sample with 2,500,000 or so clones, approximately 94% of them seen once. The CDR3 is made up of 13 amino acids. The V gene's germline CDR1 is SSHAT and CDR2 FNYEAQ (reference sequence). The sample belongs to a study of shared clonotypes between healthy human individuals. Points from the study as a whole: Naive CD4 clonotype sharing across a handful of donors was approximately 5.2%.

The receptor was isolated from a man younger than 35 in good health. The sample taken for sequencing was naive CD4+ T cells sorted from blood. This sample's subset: CD45RA+ positively selected. The chain combines TRBV7-7 with TRBJ2-7; D may match TRBD1 or TRBD2 (5 bases each). The CDR3, as DNA: TGTGCTAGCAGTTCGGGCCGGGACCTCGAGCAGTACTTC. Translating it yields CASSSGRDLEQYF.